The TCR beta chain described here comes from a study of monozygotic twins with inflammatory bowel disease. In germline, CDR1 is SQVTM, CDR2 ANQGSEA. The CDR3 extends over 14 amino acids. Researchers used approximately 3.5 ug of total RNA for each TCR library. A 6-nucleotide sample barcode was carried by the UMIs, which template switching added. No DNA is given; TCRdb re-called the 5' RACE reads and lists each CDR3 protein once. This sample lists over 90,000 distinct CDR3 sequences; its ten largest clones have more than 1.5%. This TCR derives from a human donor with ulcerative colitis or Crohn's disease, or a healthy co-twin of an affected twin (not recorded which). Material: blood. The chain is built from TRBV29-1 and TRBJ2-5; TCRdb reports TRBD1, a call that lacks DNA to check it against. CDR3 amino acids: CSHGAGYRKETQYF.